These 13 T cell receptor beta chains came from one sample sequenced in a study of beta chain features in type 1 diabetes. Study results and caveats: A moderate, significant TCRB CDR3 shortening appeared in type 1 diabetes across four CD4+ subsets.

Of the isolated RNA, all was reverse transcribed, and so the sequenced material was expressed TCRB transcripts. The repertoire was sequenced with immunoSEQ multiplex PCR; TCRdb's copy has only in-frame clones and lacks some. The table has under 400,000 clones, over 10% seen once. Antigens of these TCRs are unknown. Sequenced: naive CD4+ T cells from blood. These receptors originate from a woman younger than 30 with type 1 diabetes.

This chain uses TRBV7-9 with TRBJ2-5; D gene uncertain. The germline V gene has CDR1 SEHNR and CDR2 FQNEAQ (reference sequence). The CDR3 loop spans 14 amino acids. V lost 2 bases and J 0 bases, leaving 7 bases between the germline ends. As DNA, the CDR3 is TGTGCCAGCAGCTTATCCCAGAACCAAGAGACCCAGTACTTC. Its translation: CASSLSQNQETQYF.

The rearrangement joins TRBV7-9 to TRBJ1-2; D is unclear. V shed 5 bases and J shed 4 bases, with 17 bases lying between them. The CDR3 runs to 15 residues. Germline V gene sequence: CDR1 SEHNR, CDR2 FQNEAQ (reference sequence). DNA of the CDR3: TGTGCCAGCAGCCCCGTCGGCGAGGGTGGCTATGGCTACACCTTC. It encodes CASSPVGEGGYGYTF.

In its sample, this clone was seen a few times. The chain uses TRBV27 and TRBJ1-1; the D gene is possibly TRBD1 (6 bases). The CDR3 has 16 amino acids. CDR1 and CDR2 from the germline V gene are MNHEY and SMNVEV (reference sequence). The V gene lost 2 bases and the J gene lost 7 bases, with 20 bases spanning the gap. As DNA, the CDR3 is TGTGCCAGCAGTTTAATTCATACAGGGAAGGAAGGTGAAGCTTTCTTT. It yields the protein CASSLIHTGKEGEAFF.

In its sample, this clone was seen a few times. The junction and the germline gene differ at one end; a read error may be behind it. This chain links TRBV7-9 with TRBJ1-2, with TRBD1 matching over 8 bases. Germline V lookup: CDR1 SEHNR, CDR2 FQNEAQ (reference sequence). The length of the CDR3 is 15 residues. CDR3 region: CASSFPPQGASGLSF. In nucleotides, the CDR3 is TGTGCCAGCAGCTTCCCCCCGCAGGGGGCGTCGGGTTTGTCCTTC.

A remark on this clone: Other DNA sequences in the sample encode the same CDR3. J is TRBJ2-7 and V is TRBV19; D may be TRBD1 (6 bases). The CDR3 spans 13 residues. The V and J ends lost 9 bases and 3 bases respectively, with 15 bases between them. Germline assignment: CDR1 LNHDA and CDR2 SQIVND (reference sequence). CDR3: CASSRDTYYEQYF. The CDR3 DNA sequence: TGTGCCAGCTCCCGGGACACTTACTACGAGCAGTACTTC.

The chain joins TRBV2 to TRBJ1-6, with TRBD1 matching over 7 bases. V shed 5 bases, J shed 6 bases, and the junction held 1 base outside the gene matches. The CDR3 totals 13 residues. In germline, CDR1 is SNHLY, CDR2 FYNNEI. CDR3: CASSQGGNSPLHF. CDR3 in DNA: TGTGCCAGCAGTCAGGGGGGTAATTCACCCCTCCACTTT.

The gene calls are TRBV29-1 and TRBJ2-2; D may be TRBD2 (6 bases). The CDR3 loop spans 12 amino acids. The germline V and J ends were trimmed by 2 bases and 5 bases, with 6 bases remaining between them. From germline, CDR1 is SQVTM and CDR2 ANQGSEA. CDR3 sequence: CSVERGTGELFF. CDR3 bases: TGCAGCGTTGAACGGGGGACCGGGGAGCTGTTTTTT.

This chain uses TRBV27 with TRBJ2-7, with 7 bases that match TRBD2. Looked up from germline, CDR1 is MNHEY and CDR2 is SMNVEV (reference sequence). CDR3 length: 15 amino acids. After removal of 2 bases from V and 0 bases from J, the junction contained 4 bases not matched to a gene. The CDR3 DNA sequence: TGTGCCAGCAGTTTACTGGGAGGGAGCTCCTACGAGCAGTACTTC. Translation gives CASSLLGGSSYEQYF.

The chain combines TRBV27 with TRBJ1-5, with D uncertain. The V and J ends lost 2 bases and 0 bases respectively, with 5 bases between them. The germline CDR1 and CDR2 sequences are MNHEY and SMNVEV (reference sequence). The CDR3 has 14 residues. In nucleotides, the CDR3 is TGTGCCAGCAGTTTAACGGGTAGCAATCAGCCCCAGCATTTT. Protein sequence: CASSLTGSNQPQHF.

The rearrangement joins TRBV11-3 to TRBJ2-3; TRBD2 matches at 14 bases. The CDR3 length is 17 residues. Looked up from germline, CDR1 is SGHNT and CDR2 is YENEEA. Trimming removed 2 bases from V and 4 bases from J; junction bases left unmatched: 5. DNA for the CDR3: TGTGCCAGCAGCTTACGGGGGACTAGCGGGAGCTCAGATACGCAGTATTTT. Encoded protein: CASSLRGTSGSSDTQYF.

This chain joins TRBV9 and TRBJ1-1; D perhaps matches TRBD1 (5 bases). The CDR3 covers 14 residues. With 4 bases removed from V and 1 base from J, the gap between germline ends came to 11 bases. Germline-derived CDR1 and CDR2 are SGDLS and YYNGEE. CDR3 nucleotide sequence: TGTGCCAGCAGCTTGGGGCAGCCGAACACTGAAGCTTTCTTT. Translating it yields CASSLGQPNTEAFF.

The rearrangement links TRBV9 to TRBJ2-2; 15 bases match TRBD2. This CDR3 region has 16 residues. The trim removed 3 bases at V and 5 bases at J, leaving 2 bases unmatched. The V gene's germline CDR1 is SGDLS and CDR2 YYNGEE. This CDR3 reads CASSGGTSGRTGELFF. The CDR3 DNA reads as TGTGCCAGCAGCGGAGGGACTAGCGGGAGGACCGGGGAGCTGTTTTTT.

This clone came up a few times. V gene TRBV7-2 combines with J gene TRBJ1-3; unclear D gene. The ends were cut back, 5 bases at V and 1 base at J, with 12 bases in the middle. The CDR3 spans 15 residues. The V gene's germline CDR1 is SGHTA and CDR2 FQGNSA. CDR3 sequence: CASSQGGPSGNTIYF. The CDR3, as DNA: TGTGCCAGCAGCCAAGGCGGGCCATCTGGAAACACCATATATTTT.